This TCR beta chain comes out of a study of blood T cell repertoires in COVID-19. At the level of the study: Nucleic acid was either cDNA or gDNA, and it came from T cells, B-cell-depleted T cells, or PBMCs.

The germline V gene has CDR1 SGHKS and CDR2 YYEKEE (reference sequence). V was shortened by 1 base and J by 1 base, with 12 bases between the two germline ends. This CDR3 contains 16 residues. The table came from immunoSEQ multiplex PCR; TCRdb's copy has only in-frame clones and leaves some out. There are fewer than 120,000 clones in the sample; approximately 80% occur only once, and 15% to 20% lies in the top ten. The source material was peripheral blood. The chain links TRBV5-5 to TRBJ1-5; D call uncertain. The TCR originated in an older woman with acute or convalescent COVID-19. CDR3 sequence reads: CASSLSLSGSNQPQHF. The DNA of the CDR3 is TGTGCCAGCAGCTTGAGTCTGAGCGGGAGCAATCAGCCCCAGCATTTT.